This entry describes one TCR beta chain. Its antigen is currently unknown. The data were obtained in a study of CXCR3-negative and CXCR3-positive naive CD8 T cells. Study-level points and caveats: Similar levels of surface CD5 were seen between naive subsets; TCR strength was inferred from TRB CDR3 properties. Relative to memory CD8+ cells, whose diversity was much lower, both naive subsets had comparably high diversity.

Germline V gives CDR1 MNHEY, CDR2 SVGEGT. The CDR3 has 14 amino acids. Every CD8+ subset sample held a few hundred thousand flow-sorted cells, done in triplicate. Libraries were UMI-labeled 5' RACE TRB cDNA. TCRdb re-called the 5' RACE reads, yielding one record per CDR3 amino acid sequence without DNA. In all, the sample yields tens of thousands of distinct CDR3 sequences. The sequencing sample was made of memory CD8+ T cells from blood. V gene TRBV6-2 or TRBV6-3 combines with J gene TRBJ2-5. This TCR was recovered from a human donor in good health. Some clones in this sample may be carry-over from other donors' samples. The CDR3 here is CASSYLAAEETQYF.